The clone carrying this T cell receptor beta chain was detected a few times. Its antigen is as yet unknown. The length of the CDR3 is 19 residues. The germline V gene encodes CDR1 MNHGY and CDR2 SAAAGT. The junction had 23 bases not matched to a gene; V was cut back by 6 bases and J by 5 bases. This specimen comes from a study of beta chain features in type 1 diabetes. Study-wide findings and caveats: The question left open here concerned HLA type influencing TCRB rearrangement. Among all four CD4+ subsets, Type 1 diabetes patients had TCRB CDR3s that were moderately but significantly shorter. Diminished insertions and augmented deletions at VDJ junctions characterized type 1 diabetes patients. Comparison showed that naive, central memory and Treg TCRB repertoires appeared more similar among patients than among healthy donors.

All of the isolated RNA was reverse transcribed, so expressed TCRB transcripts were sequenced. Only in-frame clones appear in the TCRdb table, and some are missing; sequencing was by immunoSEQ multiplex PCR. The sample has a few hundred thousand clones; 14% are singletons. The sequencing sample was made of central memory CD4+ T cells from blood. The chain employs TRBV6-8 and TRBJ2-7; 9 bases fit TRBD2. The TCR was taken from a man younger than 40 in good health. CDR3 bases: TGTGCCAGCAGCCTCCGGTTAGCGGGAGTTCCTAGTTCATTCGACGAGCAGTACGTC. Its translation: CASSLRLAGVPSSFDEQYV.